Sequencing of this T cell receptor beta chain was carried out in a study of technical replicates of blood from several donors. This clone appeared once. The CDR3 has 17 amino acids. Germline CDR1 and CDR2: SGHRS and YFSETQ. The V segment lost 4 bases and the J segment 5 bases; nucleotides outside the gene matches: 16. This table comes from immunoSEQ multiplex PCR, and its TCRdb copy is limited to in-frame clones, with some not included. Of some 73,000 clones in the sample, more than 85% are singletons; the top ten hold 4% to 5%. This TCR derives from a human donor in good health. Some clones in this sample may be carry-over from other donors' samples. This chain joins TRBV5-1 and TRBJ2-7; 9 nucleotides align to TRBD1. Sequencing used PBMCs. CDR3 loop: CASSRTGGPGVDNEQYF. In DNA form, the CDR3 reads TGCGCCAGCAGCCGAACAGGGGGCCCCGGTGTAGATAACGAGCAGTACTTC.